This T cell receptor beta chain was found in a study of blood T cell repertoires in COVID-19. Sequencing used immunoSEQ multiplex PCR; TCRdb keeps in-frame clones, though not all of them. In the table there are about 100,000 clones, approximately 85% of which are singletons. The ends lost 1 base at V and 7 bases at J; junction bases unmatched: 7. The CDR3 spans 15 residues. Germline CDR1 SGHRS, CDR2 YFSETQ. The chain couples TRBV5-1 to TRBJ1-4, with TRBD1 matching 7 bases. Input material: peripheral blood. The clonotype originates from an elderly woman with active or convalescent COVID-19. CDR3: CASSLLGGEAEKLFF. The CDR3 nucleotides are TGCGCCAGCAGCTTGTTAGGGGGCGAGGCTGAAAAACTGTTTTTT.